The 32 T cell receptor beta chains listed next were all sequenced from one sample in a study of blood T cell repertoires in COVID-19. Clones were sequenced by immunoSEQ multiplex PCR, and TCRdb holds only the in-frame ones, with some missing. There are roughly 290,000 clones in the sample; around 88% occur only once, and about 5.5% lies in the top ten. Sequences were obtained from PBMCs or T cells enriched from blood (not recorded which). These receptors were obtained from a woman between 40 and 50 years old who had recovered from COVID-19.

The rearrangement uses TRBV24-1 and TRBJ2-7, with TRBD1 identical over 8 bases. V shed 4 bases, J shed 5 bases, and the junction held 6 bases outside the gene matches. There are 14 residues in the CDR3. CDR1 and CDR2 (germline): KGHDR, SFDVKD. For the CDR3, the DNA is TGTGCCACCAGTGACCCCCGGACAGGGAACGAGCAGTACTTC. This sequence encodes CATSDPRTGNEQYF.

This clone appeared once. The chain joins TRBV4-1 to TRBJ1-2; D not certain. Deletions cut 0 bases from V and 2 bases from J, with 13 bases between. Germline-derived CDR1 and CDR2 are MGHRA and YSYEKL. The CDR3 totals 16 residues. Written as DNA, the CDR3 is TGCGCCAGCAGCCAAGACTCCTTTGACATGAACTATGGCTACACCTTC. The encoded protein is CASSQDSFDMNYGYTF.

The rearrangement links TRBV7-9 to TRBJ2-1, with D possibly TRBD2 on 5 matching bases. The CDR3 loop spans 15 amino acids. Germline CDR1 is SEHNR and CDR2 is FQNEAQ (reference sequence). Trimming cost V 5 bases and J 7 bases, with 18 bases left between them. CDR3 residues: CASSPPSPPGNEQFF. CDR3 bases: TGTGCCAGCAGCCCCCCTAGCCCCCCGGGGAATGAGCAGTTCTTC.

This clone was seen only once. The chain combines TRBV2 with TRBJ2-5; D is unclear. The CDR3 totals 12 residues. The germline gives CDR1 SNHLY, CDR2 FYNNEI. The CDR3 here is CAAGPHKETQYF. CDR3 coding DNA: TGTGCGGCAGGTCCACACAAAGAGACCCAGTACTTC.

This chain connects TRBV6-5 to TRBJ1-1; D is undetermined. The ends were cut back, 0 bases at V and 5 bases at J, with 10 bases in the middle. The CDR3 contains 14 residues. Germline assignment: CDR1 MNHEY and CDR2 SVGAGI. The CDR3 coding sequence is TGTGCCAGCAGTTACTCGACCCCAGCGACTGAAGCTTTCTTT. Translating gives CASSYSTPATEAFF.

V usage is TRBV6-2 or TRBV6-3 and J usage is TRBJ2-1; a possible D gene is TRBD1 (5 bases). The V end was cut by 6 bases, the J end by 7 bases, with 10 bases between. The CDR3 contains 12 residues. CDR1 is MNHEY, CDR2 SVGEGT, per germline. CDR3 nucleotides: TGTGCCAGCAGCCGCGGACAAAATGAGCAGTTCTTC. Translation: CASSRGQNEQFF.

The V gene is TRBV7-2, the J gene TRBJ2-7; 11 bases are a match to TRBD2. This CDR3 has 16 residues. CDR1 is SGHTA and CDR2 is FQGNSA in the germline V gene. The V and J ends lost 3 bases and 6 bases, in that order; junction bases with no gene match: 10. The CDR3 loop reads CASSLATSGNRFEQYF. The DNA of the CDR3 is TGTGCCAGCAGCTTGGCGACTAGCGGGAACCGTTTCGAGCAGTACTTC. Full variable domain (outside the CDR3, taken from reference TRBV7-2 and TRBJ2-7): GAGVSQSPSNKVTEKGKDVELRCDPISGHTALYWYRQSLGQGLEFLIYFQGNSAPDKSGLPSDRFSAERTGGSVSTLTIQRTQQEDSAVYLCASSLATSGNRFEQYFGPGTRLTVT.

The V gene is TRBV18, the J gene TRBJ2-7; no reliable D call. The CDR3 consists of 15 residues. In germline, CDR1 is KGHSH, CDR2 LQKENI. Trimming shortened V by 0 bases and J by 2 bases, and 11 bases separated the two germline ends. In DNA form, the CDR3 reads TGTGCCAGCTCACCACCGGGTAGCCGAGCCTACGAGCAGTACTTC. This sequence encodes CASSPPGSRAYEQYF.

The chain couples TRBV6-4 to TRBJ2-1; D possibly corresponds to TRBD2 (5 bases). This CDR3 region has 16 residues. The germline CDR1 and CDR2 sequences are MRHNA and SNTAGT. The V end lost 0 bases, the J end lost 5 bases, and 14 bases lay between the germline ends. The CDR3 DNA follows: TGTGCCAGCAGTGACTCAGGGAAAAGCGGAAACAATGAGCAGTTCTTC. Encoded protein: CASSDSGKSGNNEQFF.

The gene calls are TRBV12-3 or TRBV12-4 and TRBJ1-4, with D maybe TRBD1 (5 bases). V shed 2 bases and J shed 10 bases, with 11 bases lying between them. This CDR3 spans 13 amino acids. DNA for the CDR3: TGTGCCAGCAGTTTACATGGGGGAGGAAAACTGTTTTTT. Encoded protein: CASSLHGGGKLFF.

V usage is TRBV4-2 and J usage is TRBJ1-2, with a tentative D call TRBD1 (5 bases). The CDR3 covers 16 residues. The V gene's germline CDR1 is LGHNA and CDR2 YNFKEQ. V gave up 0 bases and J gave up 0 bases, with 11 bases separating them. CDR3 nucleotide sequence: TGTGCCAGCAGCCAAGATCGGGGGAGGACTAACTATGGCTACACCTTC. Amino acids: CASSQDRGRTNYGYTF.

The genes are TRBV7-2 and TRBJ1-4; D not resolved. The ends were cut back, 3 bases at V and 5 bases at J, with 10 bases in the middle. The germline gives CDR1 SGHTA, CDR2 FQGNSA. The CDR3 has 14 amino acids. CDR3 bases: TGTGCCAGCAGCTTTTTACACCAGAATGAAAAACTGTTTTTT. As protein: CASSFLHQNEKLFF.

The rearrangement uses TRBV9 and TRBJ2-1; 10 bases align to TRBD2. The CDR3 covers 16 residues. Germline CDR1 and CDR2: SGDLS and YYNGEE. V shed 0 bases, J shed 6 bases, and the junction held 6 bases outside the gene matches. The CDR3 sequence: CASSVGQREGLNEQFF. In nucleotides, the CDR3 is TGTGCCAGCAGCGTAGGGCAGCGGGAGGGCCTCAATGAGCAGTTCTTC.

The CDR3 sequence: CASSHFDYLPEQYF. CDR3 sequence (DNA): TGCGCCAGCAGTCATTTCGACTACCTTCCCGAGCAGTACTTC. This rearrangement joins TRBV23-1 to TRBJ2-7, with D possibly matching TRBD2 (5 bases). TRBV23-1 is assigned to the ORF class and has an uncertain function. This CDR3 contains 14 residues. Trimming removed 3 bases at V and 6 bases at J, with 15 bases between.

The chain carries TRBV6-5 and TRBJ1-1; D might be TRBD1 (6 bases). Per the germline V gene, CDR1 is MNHEY and CDR2 is SVGAGI. CDR3 length equals 15 residues. Trimming removed 6 bases from V and 5 bases from J, with 19 bases in between. The CDR3 nucleotides are TGTGCCAGCAGCCGGAAGGGGGGGCGGAAAACTGAAGCTTTCTTT. This codes for CASSRKGGRKTEAFF.

This chain's CDR3 is CASSQRGTNNYGYTF. CDR3 sequence (DNA): TGTGCCAGCAGCCAAAGGGGCACAAATAACTATGGCTACACCTTC. V gene TRBV9 combines with J gene TRBJ1-2; tentative D call: TRBD1 (5 bases). In germline, CDR1 is SGDLS, CDR2 YYNGEE. Trimming removed 4 bases at V and 1 base at J, with 14 bases between. This CDR3 is 15 amino acids long.

This chain joins TRBV14 and TRBJ2-7; TRBD2 aligns across 12 bases. Per the germline V gene, CDR1 is SGHDN and CDR2 is FVKESK. This CDR3 spans 14 amino acids. With V trimmed by 8 bases and J by 4 bases, 6 bases remained unmatched. CDR3 DNA: TGTGCCAGCTCCGATACTAGCGGGGGGTACGAGCAGTACTTC. Translating it yields CASSDTSGGYEQYF.

J is TRBJ2-1 and V is TRBV9; TRBD1 is a possible D gene (5 bases). From germline, CDR1 is SGDLS and CDR2 YYNGEE. V lost 0 bases and J lost 7, with 14 bases in between. The CDR3 totals 15 residues. CDR3 sequence reads: CASSVATGANNEQFF. CDR3 in DNA: TGTGCCAGCAGCGTAGCTACTGGGGCGAATAATGAGCAGTTCTTC.

The V call is TRBV28, the J call TRBJ1-5; TRBD1 aligns across 9 bases. Germline V gene lookup returns CDR1 MDHEN and CDR2 SYDVKM. The V and J ends lost 7 bases and 6 bases, in that order; junction bases with no gene match: 7. The CDR3 extends over 14 amino acids. CDR3 nucleotide sequence: TGTGCCAGCATCCTACACAGGGGGCCTCAGCCCCAGCATTTT. Amino acid sequence: CASILHRGPQPQHF. The full variable domain, with the rest looked up from reference TRBV28 and TRBJ1-5, is DVKVTQSSRYLVKRTGEKVFLECVQDMDHENMFWYRQDPGLGLRLIYFSYDVKMKEKGDIPEGYSVSREKKERFSLILESASTNQTSMYLCASILHRGPQPQHFGDGTRLSIL.

This clone was seen just once. V and J are TRBV28 and TRBJ2-7; 13 bases fit TRBD2. Germline V gene data show CDR1 as MDHEN and CDR2 as SYDVKM. V gave up 3 bases and J gave up 4 bases; unmatched junction bases: 9. The CDR3 is 17 amino acids. As DNA, the CDR3 is TGTGCCAGCAGTTTCCCCCCCGGGACTAGCGGGGCATACGAGCAGTACTTC. Residues: CASSFPPGTSGAYEQYF.

V usage is TRBV5-4 and J usage is TRBJ2-5, with D unclear. The CDR3 contains 14 residues. Germline-derived CDR1 and CDR2 are SGHNT and YYREEE (reference sequence). The V end was cut by 2 bases, the J end by 5 bases, with 13 bases between. The CDR3 region has the DNA TGTGCCAGCAGCTTCGGATCGCCGGGTGAGACCCAGTACTTC. Translated: CASSFGSPGETQYF.

The chain couples TRBV11-2 to TRBJ1-2; TRBD1 matches 7 bases. Germline lookup yields CDR1 SGHAT and CDR2 FQNNGV. CDR3 length: 13 amino acids. The J segment lost 6 bases and the V segment lost 1 base, leaving 2 bases of the junction unmatched. CDR3: CASSLAGGNGYTF. CDR3 in DNA: TGTGCCAGCAGCTTAGCAGGGGGTAATGGCTACACCTTC.

Only a few counts were recorded for this clone. Here the CDR3 reads CASSQDPEGYSGNTIYF. The CDR3 DNA reads TGTGCCAGCAGCCAAGATCCTGAGGGATACTCTGGAAACACCATATATTTT. This sequence joins TRBV4-2 and TRBJ1-3; D is undetermined. The germline V and J ends were trimmed by 0 bases and 0 bases, with 12 bases remaining between them. This CDR3 has 17 residues. The germline V gene encodes CDR1 LGHNA and CDR2 YNFKEQ.

The chain combines TRBV5-4 with TRBJ2-6; D not resolved. CDR1 is SGHNT and CDR2 is YYREEE in the germline V gene (reference sequence). Trimming took 2 bases from V and 1 from J, leaving 10 bases between them. The CDR3 totals 16 residues. In nucleotides, the CDR3 is TGTGCCAGCAGCTTTTCTGCGGCTTCTGGGGCCAACGTCCTGACTTTC. It codes for CASSFSAASGANVLTF.

The J gene is TRBJ2-3, the V gene TRBV27, with D perhaps TRBD2 (5 bases). Germline loops: CDR1 MNHEY, CDR2 SMNVEV (reference sequence). This CDR3 comprises 14 residues. Trimming shortened V by 3 bases and J by 0 bases, and 7 bases separated the two germline ends. CDR3 in amino acids: CASSFSGSTDTQYF. The DNA of the CDR3 is TGTGCCAGCAGTTTCTCGGGAAGCACAGATACGCAGTATTTT.

The chain combines TRBV27 with TRBJ2-1; TRBD1 matches at 8 bases. The CDR3 length is 19 residues. CDR1 MNHEY and CDR2 SMNVEV come from the germline V gene (reference sequence). Trimming removed 3 bases from V and 4 bases from J; junction bases left unmatched: 17. Here the CDR3 DNA reads TGTGCCAGCAGTTTGCGCACTCAGGACAGGGCTATTTATTACAATGAGCAGTTCTTC. This encodes CASSLRTQDRAIYYNEQFF.

The rearrangement uses TRBV28 and TRBJ1-2; D call uncertain. Germline V gives CDR1 MDHEN, CDR2 SYDVKM. This CDR3 is built from 15 residues. V gave up 6 bases and J gave up 0 bases, with 14 bases separating them. For the CDR3, the DNA is TGTGCCAGCAGAGTGGACTCGCCTACTAACTATGGCTACACCTTC. It translates to CASRVDSPTNYGYTF.

The V gene is TRBV5-1, the J gene TRBJ2-7; 8 positions agree with TRBD1. The CDR3 covers 15 residues. After removal of 3 bases from V and 2 bases from J, the junction contained 7 bases not matched to a gene. Germline V gene data show CDR1 as SGHRS and CDR2 as YFSETQ. The CDR3 region has the DNA TGCGCCAGCAGCTCCGGGACAGGAGTAACCTACGAGCAGTACTTC. Residues: CASSSGTGVTYEQYF.

The chain employs TRBV7-2 and TRBJ2-5, with 14 nucleotides matching TRBD2. CDR1 and CDR2 from the germline V gene are SGHTA and FQGNSA. CDR3 length equals 17 residues. The V segment lost 5 bases and the J segment 5 bases; nucleotides outside the gene matches: 10. Here the CDR3 DNA reads TGTGCCAGCAGCCACGGGACTAGCGGGAGACGGGGTGAGACCCAGTACTTC. Residues: CASSHGTSGRRGETQYF.

The chain employs TRBV11-2 and TRBJ2-7, with 13 bases fitting TRBD2. V lost 5 bases and J lost 6; bases outside the gene matches: 4. Per germline, CDR1 SGHAT and CDR2 FQNNGV. The CDR3 extends over 14 amino acids. This CDR3 reads CASSPGLAGVEQYF. In nucleotides, the CDR3 is TGTGCCAGCAGCCCCGGACTAGCGGGAGTCGAGCAGTACTTC.

V gene TRBV25-1 combines with J gene TRBJ1-5; D gene ambiguous. Germline V CDR1 and CDR2: MGHDK, SYGVNS. The CDR3 is made up of 18 amino acids. Trimming left V 4 bases short and J 2 bases short, with 21 bases between. CDR3 residues: CASSVSSRIDRCNQPQHF. CDR3 in DNA: TGTGCCAGCAGTGTATCGTCCAGGATAGATCGATGCAATCAGCCCCAGCATTTT.

The V call is TRBV11-3, the J call TRBJ2-7; TRBD1 agrees at 10 bases. Germline V gives CDR1 SGHNT, CDR2 YENEEA. The junction had 5 bases not matched to a gene; V was cut back by 5 bases and J by 7 bases. There are 13 residues in the CDR3. The CDR3 DNA sequence: TGTGCCAGCAGCCGGGACAGGGGAGGGGAGCAGTACTTC. It yields the protein CASSRDRGGEQYF.